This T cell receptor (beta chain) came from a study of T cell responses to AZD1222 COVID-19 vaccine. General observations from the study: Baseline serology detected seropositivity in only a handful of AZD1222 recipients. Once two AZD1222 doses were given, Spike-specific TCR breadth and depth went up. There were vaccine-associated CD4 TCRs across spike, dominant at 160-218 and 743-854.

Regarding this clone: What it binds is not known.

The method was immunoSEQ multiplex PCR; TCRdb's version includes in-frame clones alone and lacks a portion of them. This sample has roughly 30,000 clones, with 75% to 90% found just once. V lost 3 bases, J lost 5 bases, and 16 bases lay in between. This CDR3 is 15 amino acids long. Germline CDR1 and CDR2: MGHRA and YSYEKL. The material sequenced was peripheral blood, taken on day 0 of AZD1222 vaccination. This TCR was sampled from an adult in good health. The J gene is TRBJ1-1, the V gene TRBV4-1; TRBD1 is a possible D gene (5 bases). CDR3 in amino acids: CASSQGRVEGTEAFF. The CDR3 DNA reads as TGCGCCAGCAGCCAGGGCAGGGTAGAGGGGACTGAAGCTTTCTTT.